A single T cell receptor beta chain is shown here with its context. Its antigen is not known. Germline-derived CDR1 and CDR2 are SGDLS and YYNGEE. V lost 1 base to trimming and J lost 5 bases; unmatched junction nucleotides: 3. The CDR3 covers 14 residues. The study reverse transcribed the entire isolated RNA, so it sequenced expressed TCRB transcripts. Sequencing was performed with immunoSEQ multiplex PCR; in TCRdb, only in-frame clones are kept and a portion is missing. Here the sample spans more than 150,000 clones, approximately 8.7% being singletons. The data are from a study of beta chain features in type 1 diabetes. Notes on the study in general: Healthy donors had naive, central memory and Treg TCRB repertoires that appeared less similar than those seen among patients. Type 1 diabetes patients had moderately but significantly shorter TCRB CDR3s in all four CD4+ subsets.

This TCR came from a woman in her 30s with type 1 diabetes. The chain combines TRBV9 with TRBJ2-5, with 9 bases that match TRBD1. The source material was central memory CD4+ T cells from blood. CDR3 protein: CASSVTGTGETQYF. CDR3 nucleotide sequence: TGTGCCAGCAGCGTAACCGGGACAGGGGAGACCCAGTACTTC.